This entry lists 25 T cell receptor beta chains sequenced from one sample in a study of blood T cells in healthy people across ages. A second about 7 to 12 cycle PCR used barcoded and J-beta primers. One entry per CDR3 protein, called by TCRdb with MiXCR from the 5' RACE reads. The table has roughly 800,000 distinct CDR3 sequences, roughly 35% seen once; the top ten hold around 13%. The sequenced sample consisted of blood. The source of these receptors is a man younger than 35 in good health.

V is TRBV5-1 and J is TRBJ2-3, with D perhaps TRBD2 (5 bases). The CDR3 sequence is 16 residues long. V was shortened by 4 bases and J by 2 bases, with 17 bases between the two germline ends. Germline V CDR1 and CDR2: SGHRS, YFSETQ. CDR3 in amino acids: CASSPRRAEFTDTQYF. CDR3 nucleotides: TGCGCCAGCAGCCCCAGACGAGCGGAATTCACAGATACGCAGTATTTT.

This clonotype was observed many times. This chain uses TRBV20-1 with TRBJ2-7, with D perhaps matching TRBD1 (5 bases). The germline V gene has CDR1 DFQATT and CDR2 SNEGSKA (reference sequence). V was shortened by 1 base and J by 5 bases, with 12 bases between the two germline ends. The CDR3 contains 13 residues. Here the CDR3 reads CSARGTGSHEQYF. The DNA for the CDR3 is TGCAGTGCTAGAGGAACAGGTTCCCACGAGCAGTACTTC.

In the case of this clonotype: A much larger clone sits a single nucleotide away, making a read error possible. V and J are TRBV12-3 or TRBV12-4 and TRBJ2-7; D is tentatively TRBD1 or TRBD2 (5 bases each). This CDR3 has 13 amino acids. The V gene lost 5 bases and the J gene lost 7 bases, with 15 bases spanning the gap. This chain's CDR3 is CASSPGPNNEQYF. The CDR3 region has the DNA TGTGCCAGCAGTCCGGGACCTAACAATGAGCAGTACTTC.

This chain uses TRBV3-1 with TRBJ2-1, with a possible D match to TRBD1 (6 bases). Trimming took off 2 bases at V and 2 bases at J, with 10 bases between the two ends. Germline CDR1 and CDR2: LGHDT and YNNKEL (reference sequence). The CDR3 runs 15 residues. This CDR3 is CASSQKGEPYNEQFF. CDR3 DNA sequence: TGTGCCAGCAGCCAAAAGGGGGAGCCCTACAATGAGCAGTTCTTC.

This clonotype was detected a few times. The CDR3 DNA sequence: TGTGCCAGCAGCCCTACTCCGTCGGGGGACACTGAAGCTTTCTTT. It is translated as CASSPTPSGDTEAFF. The chain carries TRBV3-1 and TRBJ1-1, with a possible D match to TRBD1 (5 bases). The CDR3 extends over 15 amino acids. Germline V gives CDR1 LGHDT, CDR2 YNNKEL (reference sequence). The germline V and J ends were trimmed by 4 bases and 3 bases, with 15 bases remaining between them.

This clonotype has more than one count but fewer than ten. V usage is TRBV5-1 and J usage is TRBJ1-4; 7 bases are a match to TRBD1. Germline lookup yields CDR1 SGHRS and CDR2 YFSETQ. This CDR3 region has 15 residues. Germline trimming cut 5 bases from V and 8 bases from J; bases unmatched to any gene: 12. In DNA, the CDR3 is TGCGCCAGCAGACTACCCGGGACAGTGCCCGAAAAACTGTTTTTT. As protein: CASRLPGTVPEKLFF.

The V call is TRBV4-3, the J call TRBJ2-2; tentatively, D is TRBD1 or TRBD2 (6 bases each). The CDR3 runs 18 residues. Trimming cost V 2 bases and J 6 bases, with 22 bases left between them. The germline CDR1 and CDR2 sequences are LGHNA and YSLEER. As DNA, the CDR3 is TGCGCCAGCAGCCAACTCAGAGAGGGGGGACTCCCTGCCGGGGAGCTGTTTTTT. It codes for CASSQLREGGLPAGELFF.

This clonotype was picked up a small number of times. The chain links TRBV29-1 to TRBJ2-5, with 8 bases matching TRBD1. The CDR3 totals 13 residues. Trimming cost V 3 bases and J 5 bases; bases outside gene matches: 5. CDR1 and CDR2 (germline): SQVTM, ANQGSEA. The CDR3 DNA is TGCAGCGTTGATCCAGGACAGGGTGAGACCCAGTACTTC. Translated: CSVDPGQGETQYF.

V is TRBV7-9 and J is TRBJ2-3; D is undetermined. The germline CDR1 and CDR2 sequences are SEHNR and FQNEAQ (reference sequence). V lost 3 bases and J 0 bases, leaving 10 bases between the germline ends. This CDR3 comprises 15 residues. CDR3 bases: TGTGCCAGCAGCTTTCCTACCACTAGCACAGATACGCAGTATTTT. Translation gives CASSFPTTSTDTQYF.

This rearrangement joins TRBV20-1 to TRBJ2-7; 8 bases map to TRBD1. CDR1 and CDR2 from the germline V gene are DFQATT and SNEGSKA (reference sequence). The V segment lost 3 bases and the J segment 3 bases; nucleotides outside the gene matches: 7. This CDR3 is built from 14 residues. DNA for the CDR3: TGCAGTGCTAGGACTGGACAGGGCCACTACGAGCAGTACTTC. As protein: CSARTGQGHYEQYF.

V usage is TRBV25-1 and J usage is TRBJ2-2; the D gene is possibly TRBD1 (7 bases). The germline V gene has CDR1 MGHDK and CDR2 SYGVNS. Trimming took off 4 bases at V and 3 bases at J, with 15 bases between the two ends. CDR3 size: 16 residues. The CDR3 spells CASSGAEGAYTGELFF. The CDR3 DNA sequence: TGTGCCAGCAGTGGGGCGGAGGGGGCTTACACCGGGGAGCTGTTTTTT.

The gene calls are TRBV30 and TRBJ2-4, with 7 bases that match TRBD1. V was clipped by 2 bases and J by 3 bases; unmatched bases: 7. The V gene's germline CDR1 is GTSNPN and CDR2 SVGIG (reference sequence). The CDR3 totals 15 residues. The CDR3 here is CAWSSPGTVKNIQYF. The CDR3 bases are TGTGCCTGGAGTTCCCCCGGGACAGTCAAAAACATTCAGTACTTC. Full variable domain (remainder filled in from reference TRBV30 and TRBJ2-4): SQTIHQWPATLVQPVGSPLSLECTVEGTSNPNLYWYRQAAGRGLQLLFYSVGIGQISSEVPQNLSASRPQDRQFILSSKKLLLSDSGFYLCAWSSPGTVKNIQYFGAGTRLSVL.

This CDR3 is CASSLPGILDTEAFF. CDR3 nucleotide sequence: TGTGCCAGCAGCTTGCCAGGGATTCTCGACACTGAAGCTTTCTTT. The V gene is TRBV5-4, the J gene TRBJ1-1, with a weak D call TRBD1 (5 bases). V dropped 1 base and J dropped 3 bases, with 13 bases sitting between them. CDR1 and CDR2 from the germline V gene are SGHNT and YYREEE (reference sequence). The CDR3 contains 15 residues.

This clonotype was picked up one time. CDR3 region: CSSRTSGAKEQFF. The CDR3, as DNA: TGCAGCTCCCGGACTAGCGGGGCCAAGGAGCAGTTCTTC. The chain recombines TRBV29-1 with TRBJ2-1; TRBD2 matches 12 bases. Germline CDR1 SQVTM, CDR2 ANQGSEA. The CDR3 is 13 amino acids. V gave up 8 bases and J gave up 10 bases; unmatched junction bases: 9.

Points on this clonotype: A read error may be the cause here, since a much bigger clone is one base away. The chain couples TRBV27 to TRBJ2-6; D is perhaps TRBD2 (6 bases). Germline CDR1 and CDR2: MNHEY and SMNVEV (reference sequence). This CDR3 comprises 15 residues. V was clipped by 7 bases and J by 2 bases, with 12 bases between them. CDR3 amino acids: CASTLGGPGANVLTF. In nucleotides, the CDR3 is TGTGCCAGCACCTTGGGGGGACCTGGGGCCAACGTCCTGACTTTC.

This rearrangement joins TRBV20-1 to TRBJ2-2, with D unresolved. The CDR3 is 16 residues long. The V gene's germline CDR1 is DFQATT and CDR2 SNEGSKA (reference sequence). Trimming left V 0 bases short and J 0 bases short, with 11 bases between. The CDR3 is CSARDRRRANTGELFF. In nucleotides, the CDR3 is TGCAGTGCTAGAGATCGCAGGAGAGCGAACACCGGGGAGCTGTTTTTT.

This clonotype showed up just a few times. The chain couples TRBV19 to TRBJ2-7; no firm D call. Germline V CDR1 and CDR2: LNHDA, SQIVND (reference sequence). CDR3 length: 10 amino acids. Trimming took off 4 bases at V and 5 bases at J, with 3 bases between the two ends. This CDR3 reads CASSRDEQYF. The CDR3 nucleotides read TGTGCCAGTAGTAGGGACGAGCAGTACTTC.

This rearrangement joins TRBV4-2 to TRBJ2-7; either TRBD1 or TRBD2 may supply D (6 bases each). V lost 2 bases to trimming and J lost 7 bases, with 27 bases between them. CDR3 length: 18 amino acids. Germline V gene data show CDR1 as LGHNA and CDR2 as YNFKEQ. The CDR3 sequence: CASSQNAWGAGHNNEQYF. In DNA form, the CDR3 reads TGTGCCAGCAGCCAAAACGCCTGGGGGGCGGGGCACAACAATGAGCAGTACTTC.

This clonotype was observed a few times. The J gene is TRBJ2-1, the V gene TRBV4-2, with TRBD2 matching 7 bases. The DNA end lines up better with TRBJ2-7; the J call may be wrong. The V gene's germline CDR1 is LGHNA and CDR2 YNFKEQ. This CDR3 comprises 17 residues. DNA for the CDR3: TGTGCCAGCAGCCAAGAAGGGGAAATAGCGGGCTACAATGAGCAGTACTTC. Amino acids: CASSQEGEIAGYNEQYF.

This sequence joins TRBV20-1 and TRBJ2-6, with D possibly matching TRBD2 (6 bases). The CDR3 has 16 residues. Germline CDR1 and CDR2: DFQATT and SNEGSKA (reference sequence). Trimming shortened V by 5 bases and J by 2 bases, and 16 bases separated the two germline ends. The CDR3 DNA reads TGCAGTGCTGGAAGCTTGGGAGGTACTGGGGCCAACGTCCTGACTTTC. It translates to CSAGSLGGTGANVLTF.

The V gene is TRBV10-3, the J gene TRBJ2-2, with D perhaps TRBD2 (5 bases). Germline V gene sequence: CDR1 ENHRY, CDR2 SYGVKD. The CDR3 is 12 amino acids. CDR3 amino acids: CVTGENTGELFF. The CDR3 DNA sequence: TGTGTCACCGGGGAGAACACCGGGGAGCTGTTTTTT.

This clonotype has a handful of counts. The chain is built from TRBV6-6 and TRBJ2-7; D might be TRBD1 or TRBD2, each matching 5 bases. The CDR3 totals 15 residues. The V end was cut by 2 bases, the J end by 2 bases, with 13 bases between. Germline CDR1 and CDR2: MNHNY and SVGAGI (reference sequence). The CDR3 nucleotides read TGTGCCAGCAGTTACCGGGACGCTGGGCCCTACGAGCAGTACTTC. Amino acid sequence: CASSYRDAGPYEQYF.

This clonotype was picked up one time. The junction departs from the called germline gene at one end, perhaps through a read error. The V gene is TRBV7-2, the J gene TRBJ1-2, with D unclear. The germline V gene encodes CDR1 SGHTA and CDR2 FQGNSA. The CDR3 is 16 amino acids. The CDR3 DNA reads as TGTGCCTGCAGCAACCGATTAGAAGGGCTCAACTATGGCTACACCTTC. It codes for CACSNRLEGLNYGYTF.

This clonotype was seen more than once but under ten times. The rearrangement uses TRBV15 and TRBJ2-1, with 7 bases identical to TRBD1. The CDR3 spans 15 residues. Germline values: CDR1 LNHNV, CDR2 YYDKDF (reference sequence). Unmatched junction bases numbered 3, after V lost 3 bases and J lost 1 base. The CDR3 sequence is CATSSPRGSYNEQFF. The CDR3 bases are TGTGCCACCAGCAGTCCCAGGGGGTCCTACAATGAGCAGTTCTTC.

This clonotype has only a few counts. The chain carries TRBV4-1 and TRBJ1-1, with a tentative D call TRBD1 (5 bases). Germline values: CDR1 MGHRA, CDR2 YSYEKL. The CDR3 sequence is 14 residues long. The V end lost 2 bases, the J end lost 1 base, and 8 bases lay between the germline ends. The CDR3 loop is CASSQPRENTEAFF. The DNA of the CDR3 is TGCGCCAGCAGCCAACCCAGGGAGAACACTGAAGCTTTCTTT.